This T cell receptor (beta chain) was captured by sequencing in a study of T cell clonality in common variable immunodeficiency. Study observations and caveats: Compared with healthy controls, CVID subjects showed increased TCRbeta clonality, mostly in about a third.

This clone was counted only a few times. Its target is unknown. The junction shows a germline mismatch at one end, possibly a read error. The read ends 3 residues before the CDR3 terminus; that terminus is restored from the germline J gene. Sequencing input was equivalent genomic DNA from CVID and controls. TCRdb's table, derived via immunoSEQ multiplex PCR, lists solely in-frame clones and lacks some. The sample contains some 43,000 clones, none of them singletons. Germline CDR1 reads SNHLY; CDR2 reads FYNNEI. This CDR3 spans 16 amino acids. The chain links TRBV2 to TRBJ1-6; tentative D call: TRBD1 (5 bases). Specimen: peripheral blood mononuclear cells. The clonotype originates from a person aged 18-69 years in good health. The part of the CDR3 DNA that was read is TGTGCCAGCAGTGAACCTGGAGGGGCTAATAATCCACCC. Its translation: CASSEPGGANNPP. The CDR3 reads in full as CASSEPGGANNPPLHF.